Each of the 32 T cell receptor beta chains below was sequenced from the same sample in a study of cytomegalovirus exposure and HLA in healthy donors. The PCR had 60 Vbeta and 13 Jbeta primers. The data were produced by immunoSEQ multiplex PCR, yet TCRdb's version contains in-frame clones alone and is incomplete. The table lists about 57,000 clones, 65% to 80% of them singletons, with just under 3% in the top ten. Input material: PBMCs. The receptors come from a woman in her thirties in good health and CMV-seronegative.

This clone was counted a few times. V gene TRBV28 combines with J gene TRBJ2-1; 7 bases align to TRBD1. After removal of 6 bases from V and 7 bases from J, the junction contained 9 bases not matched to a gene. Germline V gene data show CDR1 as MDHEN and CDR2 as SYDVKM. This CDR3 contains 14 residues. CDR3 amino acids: CASRTTGVRNEQFF. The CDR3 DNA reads TGTGCCAGCAGGACAACAGGGGTTAGGAATGAGCAGTTCTTC.

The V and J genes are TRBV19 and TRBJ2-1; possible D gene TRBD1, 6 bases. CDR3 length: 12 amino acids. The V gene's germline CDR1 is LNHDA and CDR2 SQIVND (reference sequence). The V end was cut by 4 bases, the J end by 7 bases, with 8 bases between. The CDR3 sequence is CASSNQGNEQFF. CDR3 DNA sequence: TGTGCCAGTAGTAACCAGGGGAATGAGCAGTTCTTC.

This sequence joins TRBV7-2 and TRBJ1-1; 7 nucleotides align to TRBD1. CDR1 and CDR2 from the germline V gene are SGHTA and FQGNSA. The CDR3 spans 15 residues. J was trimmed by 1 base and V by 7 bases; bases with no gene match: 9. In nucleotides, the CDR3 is TGTGCCAGCACCCCTAGGGACAGCCGGAACACTGAAGCTTTCTTT. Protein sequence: CASTPRDSRNTEAFF.

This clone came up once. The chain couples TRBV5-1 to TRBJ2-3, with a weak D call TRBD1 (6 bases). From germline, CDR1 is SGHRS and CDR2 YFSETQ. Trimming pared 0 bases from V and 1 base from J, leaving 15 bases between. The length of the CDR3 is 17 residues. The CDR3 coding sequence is TGCGCCAGCAGCTTGGGATTGGATCCAGGGGGCACAGATACGCAGTATTTT. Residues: CASSLGLDPGGTDTQYF.

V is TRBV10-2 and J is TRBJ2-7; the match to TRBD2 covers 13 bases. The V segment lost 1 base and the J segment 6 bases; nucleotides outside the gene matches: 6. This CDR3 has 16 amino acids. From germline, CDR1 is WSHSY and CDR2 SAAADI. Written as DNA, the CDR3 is TGCGCCAGCAGTGAGTTGGGGACTAGCGGGGTCGTCGAGCAGTACTTC. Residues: CASSELGTSGVVEQYF.

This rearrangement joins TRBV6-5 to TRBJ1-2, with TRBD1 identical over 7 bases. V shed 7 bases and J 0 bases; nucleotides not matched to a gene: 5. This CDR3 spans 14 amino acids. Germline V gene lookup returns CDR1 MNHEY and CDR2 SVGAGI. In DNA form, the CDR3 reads TGTGCCAGCAAAACCGACAGGGCTAACTATGGCTACACCTTC. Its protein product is CASKTDRANYGYTF.

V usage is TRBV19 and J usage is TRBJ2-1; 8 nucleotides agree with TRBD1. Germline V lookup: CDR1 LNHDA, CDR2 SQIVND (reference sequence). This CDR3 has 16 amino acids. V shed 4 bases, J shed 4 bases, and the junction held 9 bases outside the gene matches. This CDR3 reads CASSTPGDRGYNEQFF. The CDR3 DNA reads TGTGCCAGTAGTACCCCCGGAGACAGGGGTTACAATGAGCAGTTCTTC.

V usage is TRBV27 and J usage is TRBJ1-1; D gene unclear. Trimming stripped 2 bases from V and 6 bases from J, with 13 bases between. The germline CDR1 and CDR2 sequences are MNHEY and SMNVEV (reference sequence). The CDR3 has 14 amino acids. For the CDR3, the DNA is TGTGCCAGCAGTTTAATCCCCCCCCGCGCTGAAGCTTTCTTT. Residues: CASSLIPPRAEAFF.

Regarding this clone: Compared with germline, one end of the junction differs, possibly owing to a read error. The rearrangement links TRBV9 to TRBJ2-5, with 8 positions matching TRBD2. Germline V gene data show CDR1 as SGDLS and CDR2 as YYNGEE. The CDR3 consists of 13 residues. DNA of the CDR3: TGTGCCAGCAGCGTAGGTCAGGCGGGAGGCCTCAACTTC. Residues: CASSVGQAGGLNF.

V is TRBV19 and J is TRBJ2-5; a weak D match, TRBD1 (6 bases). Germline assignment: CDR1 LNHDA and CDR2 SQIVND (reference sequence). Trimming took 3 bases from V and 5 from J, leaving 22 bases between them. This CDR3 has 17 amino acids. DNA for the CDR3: TGTGCCAGTAGTATTCAGGCAGGGGAAGGCTGGTCGGAGACCCAGTACTTC. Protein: CASSIQAGEGWSETQYF.

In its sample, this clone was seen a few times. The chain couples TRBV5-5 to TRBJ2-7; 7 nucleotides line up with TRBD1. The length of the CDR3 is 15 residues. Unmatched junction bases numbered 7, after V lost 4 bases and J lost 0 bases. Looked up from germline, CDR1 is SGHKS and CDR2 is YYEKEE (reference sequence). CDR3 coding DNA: TGTGCCAGCAGCCAGACAGGGACGAGCTCCTACGAGCAGTACGTC. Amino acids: CASSQTGTSSYEQYV.

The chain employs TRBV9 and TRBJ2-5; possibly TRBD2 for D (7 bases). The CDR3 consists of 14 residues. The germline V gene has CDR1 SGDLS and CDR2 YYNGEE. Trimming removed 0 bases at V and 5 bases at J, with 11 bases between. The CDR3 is CASSVGGGAETQYF. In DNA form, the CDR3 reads TGTGCCAGCAGCGTAGGAGGGGGGGCCGAGACCCAGTACTTC.

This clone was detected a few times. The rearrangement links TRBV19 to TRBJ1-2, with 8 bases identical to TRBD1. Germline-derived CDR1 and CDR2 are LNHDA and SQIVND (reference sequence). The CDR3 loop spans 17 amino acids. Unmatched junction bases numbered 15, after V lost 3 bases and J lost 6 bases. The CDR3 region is CASSINGQGMLMDGYTF. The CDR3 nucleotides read TGTGCCAGTAGTATTAACGGACAGGGTATGCTAATGGATGGCTACACCTTC.

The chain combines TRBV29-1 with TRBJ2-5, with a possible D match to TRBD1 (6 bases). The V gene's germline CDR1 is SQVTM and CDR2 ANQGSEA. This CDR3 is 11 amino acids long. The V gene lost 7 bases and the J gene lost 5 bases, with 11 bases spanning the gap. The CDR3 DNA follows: TGCAGCGGACAGGTTCGGGAGACCCAGTACTTC. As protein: CSGQVRETQYF.

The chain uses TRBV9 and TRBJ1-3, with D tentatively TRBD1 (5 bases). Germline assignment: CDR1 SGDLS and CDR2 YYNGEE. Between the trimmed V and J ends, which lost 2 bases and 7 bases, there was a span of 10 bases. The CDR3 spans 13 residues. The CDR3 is CASSVGGGNTIYF. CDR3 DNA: TGTGCCAGCAGCGTGGGGGGAGGGAACACCATATATTTT. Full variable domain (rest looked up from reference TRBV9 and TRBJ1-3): DSGVTQTPKHLITATGQRVTLRCSPRSGDLSVYWYQQSLDQGLQFLIQYYNGEERAKGNILERFSAQQFPDLHSELNLSSLELGDSALYFCASSVGGGNTIYFGEGSWLTVV.

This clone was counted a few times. CDR3 residues: CASSPTGGQPQHF. The CDR3 DNA is TGTGCCAGCAGCCCTACAGGGGGCCAGCCCCAGCATTTT. This sequence joins TRBV2 and TRBJ1-5; 9 bases are shared with TRBD1. CDR1 SNHLY and CDR2 FYNNEI come from the germline V gene. CDR3 length: 13 residues. With 6 bases clipped from V and 7 bases from J, the junction kept 4 bases outside the gene matches. The full variable domain, in which reference TRBV2 and TRBJ1-5 provide the parts outside the CDR3, is EPEVTQTPSHQVTQMGQEVILRCVPISNHLYFYWYRQILGQKVEFLVSFYNNEISEKSEIFDDQFSVERPDGSNFTLKIRSTKLEDSAMYFCASSPTGGQPQHFGDGTRLSIL.

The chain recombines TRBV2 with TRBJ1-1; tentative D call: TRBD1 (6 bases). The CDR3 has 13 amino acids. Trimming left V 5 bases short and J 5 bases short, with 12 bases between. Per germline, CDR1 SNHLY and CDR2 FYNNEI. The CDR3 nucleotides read TGTGCCAGCAGTCAGGACAGTTGGACTGAAGCTTTCTTT. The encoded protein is CASSQDSWTEAFF.

CDR3 DNA: TGCAGCGCCCGACTAGCGGGGAATGAGCAGTTCTTC. This encodes CSARLAGNEQFF. V usage is TRBV29-1 and J usage is TRBJ2-1; 11 nucleotides match TRBD2. CDR3 length: 12 residues. Germline CDR1 SQVTM, CDR2 ANQGSEA. J gave up 7 bases and V 7 bases, and 3 bases lay outside the gene matches.

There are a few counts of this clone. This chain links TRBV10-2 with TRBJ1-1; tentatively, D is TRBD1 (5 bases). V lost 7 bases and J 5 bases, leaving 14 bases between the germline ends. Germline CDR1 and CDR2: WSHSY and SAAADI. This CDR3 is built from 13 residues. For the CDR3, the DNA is TGCGCCAGCAAAACAGGACGGGGGACTGAAGCTTTCTTT. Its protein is CASKTGRGTEAFF.

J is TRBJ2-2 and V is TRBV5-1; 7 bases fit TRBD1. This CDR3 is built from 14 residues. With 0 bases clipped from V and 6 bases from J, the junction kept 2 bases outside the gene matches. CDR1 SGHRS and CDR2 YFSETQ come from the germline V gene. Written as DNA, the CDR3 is TGCGCCAGCAGCTTGGATGGGACAGCCGGGGAGCTGTTTTTT. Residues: CASSLDGTAGELFF. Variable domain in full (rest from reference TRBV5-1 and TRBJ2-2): KAGVTQTPRYLIKTRGQQVTLSCSPISGHRSVSWYQQTPGQGLQFLFEYFSETQRNKGNFPGRFSGRQFSNSRSEMNVSTLELGDSALYLCASSLDGTAGELFFGEGSRLTVL.

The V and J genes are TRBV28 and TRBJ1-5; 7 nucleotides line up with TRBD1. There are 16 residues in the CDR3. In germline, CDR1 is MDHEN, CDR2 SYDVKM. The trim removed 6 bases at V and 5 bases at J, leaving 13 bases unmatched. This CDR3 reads CASSAANRGKHQPQHF. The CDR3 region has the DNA TGTGCCAGCAGCGCGGCAAACAGGGGAAAACATCAGCCCCAGCATTTT.

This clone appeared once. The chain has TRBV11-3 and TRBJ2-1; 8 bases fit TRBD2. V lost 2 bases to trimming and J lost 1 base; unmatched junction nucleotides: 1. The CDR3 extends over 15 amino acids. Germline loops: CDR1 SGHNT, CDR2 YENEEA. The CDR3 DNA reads TGTGCCAGCAGCTTACCGGGAGGGTCCTACAATGAGCAGTTCTTC. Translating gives CASSLPGGSYNEQFF.

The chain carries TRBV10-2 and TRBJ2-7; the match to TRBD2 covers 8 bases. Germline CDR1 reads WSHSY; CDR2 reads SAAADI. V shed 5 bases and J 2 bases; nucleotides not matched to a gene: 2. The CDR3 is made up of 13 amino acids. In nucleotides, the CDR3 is TGCGCCAGCAGTTACGGGGGGGCCTACGAGCAGTACTTC. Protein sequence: CASSYGGAYEQYF.

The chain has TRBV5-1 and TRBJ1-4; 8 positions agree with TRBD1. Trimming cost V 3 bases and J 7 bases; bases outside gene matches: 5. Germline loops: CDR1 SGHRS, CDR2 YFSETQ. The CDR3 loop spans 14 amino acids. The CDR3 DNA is TGCGCCAGCAGCTCCGGACAGGGCGGTGAAAAACTGTTTTTT. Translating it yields CASSSGQGGEKLFF.

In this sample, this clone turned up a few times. The CDR3 bases are TGTGCCAGCAGCGCGGAGGGGGCAGTGACTGAAGCTTTCTTT. Its protein product is CASSAEGAVTEAFF. The rearrangement joins TRBV9 to TRBJ1-1, with 7 bases identical to TRBD1. CDR3 length: 14 amino acids. Germline CDR1 SGDLS, CDR2 YYNGEE. V shed 3 bases, J shed 5 bases, and the junction held 7 bases outside the gene matches.

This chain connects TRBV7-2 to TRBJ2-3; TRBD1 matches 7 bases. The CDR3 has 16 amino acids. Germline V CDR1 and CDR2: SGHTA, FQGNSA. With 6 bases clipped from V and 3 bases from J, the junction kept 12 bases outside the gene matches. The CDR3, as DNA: TGTGCCAGCAGACGGGGACAGCTCATAGAAACAGATACGCAGTATTTT. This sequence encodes CASRRGQLIETDTQYF.

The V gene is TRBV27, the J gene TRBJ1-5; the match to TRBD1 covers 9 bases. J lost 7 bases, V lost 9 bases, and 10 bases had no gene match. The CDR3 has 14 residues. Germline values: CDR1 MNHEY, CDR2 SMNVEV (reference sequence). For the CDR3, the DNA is TGTGCCAGTAGATCACAGGGGGCCTTGCAGCCCCAGCATTTT. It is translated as CASRSQGALQPQHF.

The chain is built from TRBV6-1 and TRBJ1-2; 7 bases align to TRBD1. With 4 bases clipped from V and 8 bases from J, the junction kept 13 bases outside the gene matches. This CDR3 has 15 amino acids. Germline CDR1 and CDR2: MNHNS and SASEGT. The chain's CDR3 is CASSGGSTAGGGYTF. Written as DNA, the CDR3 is TGTGCCAGCAGTGGTGGATCCACCGCAGGGGGAGGCTACACCTTC.

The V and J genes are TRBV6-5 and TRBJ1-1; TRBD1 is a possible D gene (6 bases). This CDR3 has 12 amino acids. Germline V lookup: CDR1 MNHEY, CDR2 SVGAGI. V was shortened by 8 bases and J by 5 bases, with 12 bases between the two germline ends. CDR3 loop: CASREGGTEAFF. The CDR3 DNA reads TGTGCCAGCCGAGAAGGGGGAACTGAAGCTTTCTTT.

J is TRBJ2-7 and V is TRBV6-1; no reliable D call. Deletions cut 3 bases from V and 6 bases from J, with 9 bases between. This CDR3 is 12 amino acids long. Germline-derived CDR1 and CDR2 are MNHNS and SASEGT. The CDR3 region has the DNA TGTGCCAGCAGTGACGGAGCCCCCGAGCAGTACGTC. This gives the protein CASSDGAPEQYV.

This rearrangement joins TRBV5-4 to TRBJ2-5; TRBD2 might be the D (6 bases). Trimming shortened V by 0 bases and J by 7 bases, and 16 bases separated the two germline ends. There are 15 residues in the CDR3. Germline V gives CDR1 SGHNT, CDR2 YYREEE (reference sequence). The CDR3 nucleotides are TGTGCCAGCAGCTTGGGGCGGGACTCCCCCAGGACCCAGTACTTC. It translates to CASSLGRDSPRTQYF.

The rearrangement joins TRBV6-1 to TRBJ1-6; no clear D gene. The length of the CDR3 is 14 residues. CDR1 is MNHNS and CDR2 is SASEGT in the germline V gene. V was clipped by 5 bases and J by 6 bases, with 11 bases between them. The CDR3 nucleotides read TGTGCCAGCAGTCCTCGGGAGCTTAATTCACCCCTCCACTTT. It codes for CASSPRELNSPLHF.